The clone carrying this T cell receptor beta chain occurred many times. Its antigen remains unidentified. This entry belongs to a study of T-cell reconstitution after alpha-beta-depleted transplantation in children. General observations from the study: As was reported, about two months after transplant, alpha-beta T cells came from several hundred expanded graft clones. Newly made T cells mostly supplied T-cell counts and diversity one year after transplant. The origin of high day-60 TCRbeta diversity in some patients lay in surviving recipient T cells and thymic progenitors.

The CDR3 sequence is 15 residues long. V lost 4 bases, J lost 0 bases, and 12 bases lay in between. Germline V lookup: CDR1 MGHDK, CDR2 SYGVNS. It was with unique molecular identifiers that the TCRbeta library was prepared. TCRdb passed the PCR reads through MiXCR, listing each CDR3 protein once. Among nearly 250,000 distinct CDR3 sequences listed, 7.5% to 9.5% were seen once. The receptor was isolated from a male patient aged 5 to 17 who had a stem cell transplant for acute lymphoblastic leukemia, so the T cells may come from the graft donor. This sequence joins TRBV25-1 and TRBJ1-1, with D possibly being TRBD1 (5 bases). The sample here was PBMCs, mostly from graft donor cells, taken 180 days after TCRalphabeta/CD19-depleted stem cell transplant. The CDR3 spells CASSAPGPVNTEAFF. Here the CDR3 DNA reads TGTGCCAGCAGTGCCCCGGGACCCGTGAACACTGAAGCTTTCTTT.